Following are 4 T cell receptor delta chains from one sample sequenced in a study of gamma-delta T cells after stem cell transplantation. TCRdb re-identified clones in the RT-PCR reads via CATT. The sample lists around 3,000 delta-chain clones, 30% seen once, with about 23% in the top ten. Material for sequencing was gamma-delta T cells. Source of these receptors: a human donor. It is not recorded whose cells these are; they may come from a transplant donor.

As to this clone: TCRdb attributes to this sequence the protein of a much larger clone, which differs from the DNA translation at residue 3; a read error is likely, and the protein displayed is translated from the DNA. J is TRDJ1 and V is TRDV3; D ambiguous. The CDR3 length is 16 residues. CDR1 TVYSNPD and CDR2 GDNSRS come from the germline V gene (reference sequence). V was pared by 3 bases and J by 1 base, with 21 bases between. The CDR3 DNA follows: TGTGCCTTCGCAACGTATGGATCAGGATTCACCGATAAACTCATCTTT. This gives the protein CAFATYGSGFTDKLIF.

On this clone itself: A much more abundant neighbour one base away suggests this may be a read error. CDR3: CACVTVKVRVLGDHTDKLIF. CDR3 nucleotides: TGTGCCTGTGTCACCGTTAAGGTCCGTGTACTGGGGGACCACACCGATAAACTCATCTTT. The V and J genes are TRDV2 and TRDJ1, with TRDD3 matching 9 bases. CDR3 length: 20 residues. CDR1 GEAIGNYY and CDR2 EKD come from the germline V gene.

This clone came up a few times. A far more abundant clone sits one base away, making this likely a read error. Other DNA sequences in the same sample also yield this CDR3. The rearrangement joins TRDV2 to TRDJ1; 8 bases agree with TRDD3. This CDR3 spans 14 amino acids. Germline V lookup: CDR1 GEAIGNYY, CDR2 EKD. V was clipped by 7 bases and J by 4 bases; unmatched bases: 10. The DNA for the CDR3 is TGTGCCTGCGTCGTACTGGGGGCCGACGATAAACTCATCTTT. This sequence encodes CACVVLGADDKLIF.

In its sample, this clone is large (0.1 to 1%). The same CDR3 also results from other DNA sequences found in this sample. V gene TRDV2 combines with J gene TRDJ1; 13 bases line up with TRDD3. The ends lost 2 bases at V and 0 bases at J; junction bases unmatched: 17. CDR3 length: 21 residues. Germline V CDR1 and CDR2: GEAIGNYY, EKD. The chain's CDR3 is CACDNLPGTGGYGRYTDKLIF. The CDR3 bases are TGTGCCTGTGACAACCTTCCCGGTACTGGGGGATACGGCCGGTACACCGATAAACTCATCTTT.